This T cell receptor (beta chain) was observed in a study of regulatory T cells in long-lasting Graves disease. Study observations and caveats: Patients with persistent disease shared 2,900 or so public clonotypes, outpacing the approximately 870 shared by new patients. Lower TCR diversity characterized persistent Graves' patients relative to newly diagnosed patients.

This clonotype was detected ten times or more. Its antigen remains unidentified. Trimming removed 0 bases at V and 3 bases at J, with 6 bases between. Germline loops: CDR1 GTSNPN, CDR2 SVGIG (reference sequence). This CDR3 spans 12 amino acids. The time point: newly diagnosed GD, antithyroid drugs for less than 3 months. PBMCs were the source of the RNA used for TCR sequencing. Relying on iRepertoire HTBI primers and Arm-PCR of CDR3 regions, the team built TCR beta libraries. Each CDR3 protein is one row after TCRdb ran MiXCR on the multiplex PCR reads. The sample records 300,000 to 450,000 distinct CDR3 sequences, 15% to 18% being singletons.

The receptor's source is a female donor with Graves disease. The V call is TRBV30, the J call TRBJ2-7; weak D call: TRBD2 (5 bases). The sequenced sample was peripheral blood mononuclear cells (PBMCs), obtained at new diagnosis, from a patient treated with antithyroid drugs. This CDR3 reads CAWSVGLYEQYF. The CDR3 nucleotides read TGTGCCTGGAGTGTAGGACTCTACGAGCAGTACTTC.